Listed below are T cell receptor beta chains from one sample, sequenced in a study of cytomegalovirus exposure and HLA in healthy donors. Assay used: immunoSEQ multiplex PCR; TCRdb lists only in-frame clones, some missing. The sample records about 210,000 clones, around 79% being singletons. Sequences were obtained from PBMCs. Every receptor here comes from a male donor in good health and CMV-seronegative. The CDR3 runs from the conserved cysteine through the conserved F or W. A D gene is named only where the DNA matches it firmly. Rows give clone size only sometimes, using once, few, many, or a class for an expanded clone.

cdr3_nt | cdr3_aa | clone_size | j_call | v_call | d_call
TGCGCCAGCAGCCCGGAGGGATCCTACTCCTACGAGCAGTACTTC | CASSPEGSYSYEQYF | - | TRBJ2-7 | TRBV5-1 | -
TGTGCCAGCTCACCATCTTTGGCGGGGGCACAAGAGACCCAGTACTTC | CASSPSLAGAQETQYF | once | TRBJ2-5 | TRBV18 | -
TGTGCCAGCAGCAAAACGACAGGAGAAAGGGTTCAGCCCCAGCATTTT | CASSKTTGERVQPQHF | - | TRBJ1-5 | TRBV21-1 | -
TGTGCCAGTAGTATAGATCTAGGGGACAGGGCTTACAATGAGCAGTTCTTC | CASSIDLGDRAYNEQFF | - | TRBJ2-1 | TRBV19 | TRBD1
TGTGCCAGCAGTGAGCAGGGGACGGGCTACGAGCAGTACTTC | CASSEQGTGYEQYF | - | TRBJ2-7 | TRBV2 | -
TGCGCCAGCAGCGACAGGGTTATCGTCACCGGGGAGCTGTTTTTT | CASSDRVIVTGELFF | - | TRBJ2-2 | TRBV5-1 | TRBD1
TGCGCCAGCAGCTTGGTGGCAGCGGCCGCAGATACGCAGTATTTT | CASSLVAAAADTQYF | - | TRBJ2-3 | TRBV5-1 | -
TGTGCCAGCAGCTTGGGAGTCGAGCGGGACTCCTACGAGCAGTACTTC | CASSLGVERDSYEQYF | - | TRBJ2-7 | TRBV5-6 | TRBD2
TGTGCCAGCACCGCCGGGGTCCTAGCGGGAGAAGAGACCCAGTACTTC | CASTAGVLAGEETQYF | - | TRBJ2-5 | TRBV7-2 | TRBD2
TGCGCCAGCAGCCAAGGCCAGGGGGCACGCAATCAGCCCCAGCATTTT | CASSQGQGARNQPQHF | - | TRBJ1-5 | TRBV4-1 | TRBD1
TGTGCCTCCGAGGACAGGTCTAGCAATCAGCCCCAGCATTTT | CASEDRSSNQPQHF | - | TRBJ1-5 | TRBV30 | TRBD1
TGTGCCAGCAGCGTAACTAGCGGGGGACCACAAGAGACCCAGTACTTC | CASSVTSGGPQETQYF | - | TRBJ2-5 | TRBV9 | TRBD2
TGTGCCAGCACATTCGAGCGGGTGGGTCAAGAGACCCAGTACTTC | CASTFERVGQETQYF | once | TRBJ2-5 | TRBV2 | -
TGTGCCAGCAGTTACGGACTAGCATCAAGGACAGATACGCAGTATTTT | CASSYGLASRTDTQYF | - | TRBJ2-3 | TRBV7-2 | TRBD2
TGTGCCAGCAGTGGGGTGACAGGGACGGTCAATGAGCAGTTCTTC | CASSGVTGTVNEQFF | - | TRBJ2-1 | TRBV2 | TRBD1
TGTGCCAGCAGCGTAGTCGTGAACACCGGGGAGCTGTTTTTT | CASSVVVNTGELFF | - | TRBJ2-2 | TRBV9 | -
TGTGCCAGCAGCCCGGGACAGGTTGTCGGGGAGCTGTTTTTT | CASSPGQVVGELFF | - | TRBJ2-2 | TRBV5-6 | TRBD1